This T cell receptor beta chain was profiled in a study of blood T cells in healthy people across ages. The study, taken as a whole, reports: Per million T cells, the diversity of TCR beta decreased roughly linearly as age advanced.

Of note for this clonotype: The antigen remains undetermined.

Primed by a sample-barcoded 5' primer and a J-beta primer mix, a second PCR proceeded for about 7 to 11 cycles. Each cDNA molecule carried a tag from a template-switch adaptor that contained 12 random nucleotides. TCRdb re-derived calls from the 5' RACE reads in MiXCR, one entry per CDR3 protein. Among around 1,700,000 distinct CDR3 sequences, about 28% were seen once, and the ten largest hold roughly 8%. This CDR3 has 14 amino acids. The germline CDR1 and CDR2 sequences are LGHDT and YNNKEL (reference sequence). Trimming left V 4 bases short and J 5 bases short, with 13 bases between. This TCR was recovered from a woman aged 25 to 39 in good health. The sample was blood. V usage is TRBV3-1 and J usage is TRBJ2-3; D is ambiguous. In DNA form, the CDR3 reads TGTGCCAGCAGCCTAATGGGGATAGAAGATACGCAGTATTTT. Translation gives CASSLMGIEDTQYF.